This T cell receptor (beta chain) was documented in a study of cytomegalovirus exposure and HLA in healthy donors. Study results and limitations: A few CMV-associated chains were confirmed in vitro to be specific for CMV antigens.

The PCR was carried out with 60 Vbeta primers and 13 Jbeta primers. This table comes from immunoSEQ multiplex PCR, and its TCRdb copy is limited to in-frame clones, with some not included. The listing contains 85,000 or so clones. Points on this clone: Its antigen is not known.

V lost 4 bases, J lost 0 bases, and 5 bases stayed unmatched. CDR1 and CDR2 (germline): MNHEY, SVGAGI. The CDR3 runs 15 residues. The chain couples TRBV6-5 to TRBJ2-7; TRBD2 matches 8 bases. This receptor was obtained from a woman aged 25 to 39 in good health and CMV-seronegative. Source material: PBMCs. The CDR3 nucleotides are TGTGCCAGCAGTTCCCGGGAGGGGAGCTCCTACGAGCAGTACTTC. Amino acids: CASSSREGSSYEQYF.